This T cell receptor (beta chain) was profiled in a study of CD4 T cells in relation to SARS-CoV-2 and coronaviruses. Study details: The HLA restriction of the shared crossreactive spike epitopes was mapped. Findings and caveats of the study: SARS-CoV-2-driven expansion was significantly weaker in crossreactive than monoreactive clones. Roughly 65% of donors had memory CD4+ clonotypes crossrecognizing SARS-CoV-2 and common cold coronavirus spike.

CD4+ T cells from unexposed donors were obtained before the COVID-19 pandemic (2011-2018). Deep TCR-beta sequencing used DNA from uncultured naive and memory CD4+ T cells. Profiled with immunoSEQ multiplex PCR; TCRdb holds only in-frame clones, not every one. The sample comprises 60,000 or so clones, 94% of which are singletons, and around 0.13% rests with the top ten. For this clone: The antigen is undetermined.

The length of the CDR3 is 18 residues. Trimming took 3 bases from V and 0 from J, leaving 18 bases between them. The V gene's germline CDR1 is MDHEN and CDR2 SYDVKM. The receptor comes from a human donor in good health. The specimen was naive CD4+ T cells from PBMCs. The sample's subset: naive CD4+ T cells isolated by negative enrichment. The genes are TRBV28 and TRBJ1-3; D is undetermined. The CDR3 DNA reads TGTGCCAGCAGTTTTGCCGGAACCTATTCTCACTCTGGAAACACCATATATTTT. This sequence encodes CASSFAGTYSHSGNTIYF.